Below, 29 T cell receptor beta chains from the same sample are listed, as sequenced in a study of Graves' ophthalmopathy and Graves' hyperthyroidism. As the template, RNA transcripts were used to amplify TCR beta CDR3 regions. First-round RT-PCR employed HTBI primers, with a second-round multiplex PCR after it. Using its own MiXCR run on the multiplex PCR reads, TCRdb lists one record per CDR3 protein. The sample holds 170,000 or so distinct CDR3 sequences; over 35% are singletons and the top ten take around 5.8%. The specimen was peripheral blood. These receptors all stem from a woman aged 35 to 49 with Graves' ophthalmopathy.

This chain uses TRBV12-3 or TRBV12-4 with TRBJ1-6; D not resolved. This CDR3 comprises 15 residues. V was shortened by 1 base and J by 8 bases, with 12 bases between the two germline ends. CDR3 region: CASSLDSMRHSPLHF. The CDR3 DNA reads TGTGCCAGCAGTTTAGACAGCATGAGGCATTCACCCCTCCACTTT.

CDR3 nucleotide sequence: TGTGCCAGCAGCTTAGGGCCAGGGGGGTTCGCTTTCTTT. Protein product: CASSLGPGGFAFF. The J gene is TRBJ1-1, the V gene TRBV7-2; 7 bases fit TRBD1. The CDR3 is 13 residues long. In germline, CDR1 is SGHTA, CDR2 FQGNSA. The V and J ends lost 1 base and 11 bases, in that order; junction bases with no gene match: 7.

This clonotype has a count of ten or more. This chain joins TRBV12-3 or TRBV12-4 and TRBJ1-2; possibly TRBD1 for D (5 bases). V was trimmed by 3 bases and J by 5 bases, leaving 13 bases between them. The CDR3 consists of 14 residues. The CDR3 reads CASSLLSGDYGYTF. The CDR3 DNA follows: TGTGCCAGCAGTTTGCTGTCGGGGGATTATGGCTACACCTTC.

This clonotype was seen many times. The gene calls are TRBV20-1 and TRBJ1-2; D gene unclear. CDR3 size: 13 residues. Trimming cost V 6 bases and J 2 bases, with 13 bases left between them. Germline V gives CDR1 DFQATT, CDR2 SNEGSKA (reference sequence). The CDR3 nucleotides are TGCAGTGCGCAACCACCACGGAACTATGGCTACACCTTC. It encodes CSAQPPRNYGYTF.

This clonotype has a count of ten or more. The V gene is TRBV7-9, the J gene TRBJ2-7; D gene uncertain. V was shortened by 2 bases and J by 6 bases, with 8 bases between the two germline ends. The CDR3 consists of 12 residues. CDR1 is SEHNR and CDR2 is FQNEAQ in the germline V gene (reference sequence). This CDR3 reads CASSLLTGEQYF. The DNA for the CDR3 is TGTGCCAGCAGCTTACTCACGGGCGAGCAGTACTTC.

This chain uses TRBV20-1 with TRBJ2-5; 11 bases agree with TRBD2. The CDR3 length is 14 residues. Germline V gene data show CDR1 as DFQATT and CDR2 as SNEGSKA (reference sequence). The V gene end was trimmed by 6 bases and the J gene end by 13 bases; junction bases not matched to a gene: 16. The CDR3 nucleotides are TGCAGTGCCATCGAGCCTAGCGGGAGGTCACAACTGTACTTC. This sequence encodes CSAIEPSGRSQLYF.

The V gene is TRBV7-8, the J gene TRBJ2-5, with 12 bases identical to TRBD2. Germline V CDR1 and CDR2: SGHVS, FQNEAQ. Unmatched junction bases numbered 10, after V lost 7 bases and J lost 4 bases. The CDR3 is 16 amino acids. The chain's CDR3 is CASTWPSGRARETQYF. The CDR3 region has the DNA TGTGCCAGCACCTGGCCTAGCGGGAGGGCCAGAGAGACCCAGTACTTC.

This clonotype appeared a few times. The gene calls are TRBV6-5 and TRBJ2-5; D uncertain. The germline gives CDR1 MNHEY, CDR2 SVGAGI. Trimming pared 0 bases from V and 3 bases from J, leaving 8 bases between. This CDR3 contains 14 residues. CDR3 in amino acids: CASSYSQVKETQYF. The CDR3 coding sequence is TGTGCCAGCAGTTACTCCCAAGTAAAAGAGACCCAGTACTTC.

This clonotype came up many times. The CDR3 here is CASSLGAPYEQYF. In DNA, the CDR3 is TGTGCCAGCAGTTTGGGGGCCCCCTACGAGCAGTACTTC. V usage is TRBV27 and J usage is TRBJ2-7; D perhaps matches TRBD1 (6 bases). Trimming stripped 3 bases from V and 2 bases from J, with 8 bases between. CDR3 length: 13 residues. CDR1 MNHEY and CDR2 SMNVEV come from the germline V gene (reference sequence).

This clonotype was seen only a few times. J is TRBJ2-7 and V is TRBV6-1, with D tentatively TRBD1 or TRBD2 (5 bases each). The V gene lost 1 base and the J gene lost 3 bases, with 13 bases spanning the gap. The CDR3 covers 15 residues. In germline, CDR1 is MNHNS, CDR2 SASEGT. Written as DNA, the CDR3 is TGTGCCAGCAGTGAAGAAGAAGGGACCGTCTACGAGCAGTACTTC. Protein sequence: CASSEEEGTVYEQYF.

This clonotype was seen ten or more times. For the CDR3, the DNA is TGTGCCAGCAGACATCCCCTAGGGCTCTCCTACGAGCAGTACTTC. It encodes CASRHPLGLSYEQYF. The chain couples TRBV28 to TRBJ2-7; no definite D call. With 6 bases removed from V and 0 bases from J, the gap between germline ends came to 15 bases. Germline CDR1 is MDHEN and CDR2 is SYDVKM. The CDR3 totals 15 residues.

This chain connects TRBV19 to TRBJ1-1; maybe TRBD1 (5 bases). The CDR3 loop spans 12 amino acids. Trimming took off 5 bases at V and 5 bases at J, with 9 bases between the two ends. Germline values: CDR1 LNHDA, CDR2 SQIVND (reference sequence). The CDR3 protein is CASSSGFTEAFF. CDR3 nucleotide sequence: TGTGCCAGTAGTTCAGGGTTTACTGAAGCTTTCTTT.

The sample holds many counts of this clonotype. The chain carries TRBV6-1 and TRBJ2-7; possibly TRBD1 or TRBD2 for D (5 bases each). With 6 bases removed from V and 6 bases from J, the gap between germline ends came to 18 bases. Germline V gene lookup returns CDR1 MNHNS and CDR2 SASEGT. The CDR3 has 14 residues. CDR3 sequence (DNA): TGTGCCAGCAGACAGGACTCTGTCCACTCCGAGCAGTACTTC. Its translation is CASRQDSVHSEQYF.

This clonotype has a count of ten or more. The rearrangement links TRBV19 to TRBJ2-2; unclear D gene. Germline CDR1 LNHDA, CDR2 SQIVND (reference sequence). Trimming removed 6 bases from V and 1 base from J, with 9 bases in between. The CDR3 contains 14 residues. The CDR3 nucleotides are TGTGCCAGTAGACCCAACAGGAACACCGGGGAGCTGTTTTTT. The encoded protein is CASRPNRNTGELFF.

This sequence joins TRBV10-3 and TRBJ2-7; 8 bases align to TRBD2. V was clipped by 4 bases and J by 2 bases; unmatched bases: 16. Germline CDR1 ENHRY, CDR2 SYGVKD. The CDR3 is made up of 18 amino acids. The DNA for the CDR3 is TGTGCCATCAGTGCGGACTTGACCGGGGGGGCAGTTGCCTACGAGCAGTACTTC. Its translation is CAISADLTGGAVAYEQYF.

The genes are TRBV28 and TRBJ2-7; D not certain. Germline CDR1 is MDHEN and CDR2 is SYDVKM. The CDR3 covers 14 residues. V lost 2 bases and J 1 base, leaving 9 bases between the germline ends. The CDR3 DNA reads TGTGCCAGCAGTTTAACGGGTTATTCCTACGAGCAGTACTTC. It codes for CASSLTGYSYEQYF.

This clonotype has ten or more counts. The chain has TRBV7-2 and TRBJ1-3, with 9 bases aligning to TRBD1. Trimming removed 4 bases from V and 3 bases from J; junction bases left unmatched: 4. The CDR3 spans 15 residues. The germline V gene has CDR1 SGHTA and CDR2 FQGNSA. CDR3 sequence: CASSSTGGGGNTIYF. The CDR3 DNA reads TGTGCCAGCAGCTCAACAGGGGGCGGTGGAAACACCATATATTTT.

Ten or more counts support this clonotype. The rearrangement joins TRBV7-9 to TRBJ2-7, with 9 bases that match TRBD2. CDR1 SEHNR and CDR2 FQNEAQ come from the germline V gene (reference sequence). V was pared by 1 base and J by 4 bases, with 5 bases of the junction left unmatched. The length of the CDR3 is 15 residues. In DNA, the CDR3 is TGTGCCAGCAGCTTAGTGTCTAGCGGGGCTTACGAGCAGTACTTC. Protein: CASSLVSSGAYEQYF.

This clonotype was seen repeatedly, ten times or more. The rearrangement links TRBV19 to TRBJ1-5; no definite D call. V was pared by 7 bases and J by 1 base, with 14 bases between. Germline values: CDR1 LNHDA, CDR2 SQIVND (reference sequence). The CDR3 is 15 amino acids. The CDR3 nucleotides read TGTGCCAGTACCCCCCTCAGTCCCAGCAATCAGCCCCAGCATTTT. Protein: CASTPLSPSNQPQHF.

The genes are TRBV7-3 and TRBJ2-2; no clear D gene. Trimming stripped 0 bases from V and 3 bases from J, with 14 bases between. CDR3 length equals 17 residues. Per the germline V gene, CDR1 is SGHTA and CDR2 is FQGTGA. CDR3 nucleotides: TGTGCCAGCAGCTTAACGTTCAGCACTGGGGACACCGGGGAGCTGTTTTTT. Amino acid sequence: CASSLTFSTGDTGELFF.

This sequence joins TRBV6-2 or TRBV6-3 and TRBJ2-5; 7 bases are a match to TRBD2. The CDR3 totals 18 residues. V lost 0 bases and J lost 7; bases outside the gene matches: 17. In germline, CDR1 is MNHEY, CDR2 SVGEGT. DNA of the CDR3: TGTGCCAGCAGTTACTCGACCCTAGCGGAGATTGGAAAGGGGACCCAGTACTTC. This codes for CASSYSTLAEIGKGTQYF.

The chain carries TRBV19 and TRBJ1-2; 10 bases match TRBD1. CDR1 LNHDA and CDR2 SQIVND come from the germline V gene (reference sequence). There are 15 residues in the CDR3. V gave up 5 bases and J gave up 5 bases; unmatched junction bases: 8. CDR3 protein: CASSLLGDRGYGYTF. The CDR3 nucleotides read TGTGCCAGTAGTCTGTTAGGGGACAGGGGATATGGCTACACCTTC.

The V call is TRBV29-1, the J call TRBJ1-1; a weak D match, TRBD1 (5 bases). In germline, CDR1 is SQVTM, CDR2 ANQGSEA. CDR3 length equals 15 residues. Trimming left V 8 bases short and J 3 bases short, with 22 bases between. For the CDR3, the DNA is TGCAGCTCCTGGGGCGGCAGGGAAATGTACACTGAAGCTTTCTTT. This gives the protein CSSWGGREMYTEAFF.

This clonotype has a count of ten or more. The J gene is TRBJ1-3, the V gene TRBV5-1; D call uncertain. The V and J ends lost 0 bases and 0 bases respectively, with 13 bases between them. The germline gives CDR1 SGHRS, CDR2 YFSETQ. The CDR3 totals 17 residues. DNA of the CDR3: TGCGCCAGCAGCTTGGATGGACTTATAATCTCTGGAAACACCATATATTTT. It translates to CASSLDGLIISGNTIYF.

The chain recombines TRBV6-1 with TRBJ1-6, with D possibly being TRBD1 (5 bases). The V end lost 2 bases, the J end lost 10 bases, and 15 bases lay between the germline ends. Germline V lookup: CDR1 MNHNS, CDR2 SASEGT. This CDR3 region has 15 residues. The CDR3 region is CASSELGVRGSPLHF. In DNA, the CDR3 is TGTGCCAGCAGTGAATTAGGGGTCCGGGGATCACCCCTCCACTTT.

There are many counts of this clonotype. This chain links TRBV3-1 with TRBJ2-7; D possibly uses TRBD1 or TRBD2 (6 bases each). Trimming cost V 1 base and J 2 bases, with 12 bases left between them. Germline CDR1 is LGHDT and CDR2 is YNNKEL (reference sequence). There are 15 residues in the CDR3. CDR3: CASSQAGGGPYEQYF. The DNA for the CDR3 is TGTGCCAGCAGCCAAGCAGGAGGGGGACCCTACGAGCAGTACTTC.

This clonotype came up many times. The CDR3, as DNA: TGTGCCAGCACCAGGACCCCAGAGAGGGAGCAGTACTTC. Protein sequence: CASTRTPEREQYF. The chain carries TRBV28 and TRBJ2-7; no firm D call. Trimming took 7 bases from V and 7 from J, leaving 17 bases between them. Germline loops: CDR1 MDHEN, CDR2 SYDVKM. The CDR3 length is 13 residues.

This clonotype was seen ten or more times. At one end, the junction sequence differs from germline, possibly due to a read error. V and J are TRBV7-8 and TRBJ1-5, with no clear D. CDR1 is SGHVS, CDR2 FQNEAQ, per germline. The CDR3 loop spans 15 amino acids. The CDR3 DNA follows: TGTGCCAGCAACTTAGAACGTAATAGCAATCAGCCCCAGCATTTT. It codes for CASNLERNSNQPQHF. Full variable domain (rest looked up from reference TRBV7-8 and TRBJ1-5): GAGVSQSPRYKVAKRGQDVALRCDPISGHVSLFWYQQALGQGPEFLTYFQNEAQLDKSGLPSDRFFAERPEGSVSTLKIQRTQQEDSAVYLCASNLERNSNQPQHFGDGTRLSIL.

In this sample, this clonotype turned up many times. This sequence joins TRBV12-3 or TRBV12-4 and TRBJ2-2, with 10 bases identical to TRBD1. V trimming: 6 bases; J trimming: 7 bases; junction bases outside the gene matches: 11. This CDR3 spans 16 amino acids. CDR3 in DNA: TGTGCCAGCAGCCCATCGGACAGGGGGAGTGGCGGGGAGCTGTTTTTT. Its protein is CASSPSDRGSGGELFF.